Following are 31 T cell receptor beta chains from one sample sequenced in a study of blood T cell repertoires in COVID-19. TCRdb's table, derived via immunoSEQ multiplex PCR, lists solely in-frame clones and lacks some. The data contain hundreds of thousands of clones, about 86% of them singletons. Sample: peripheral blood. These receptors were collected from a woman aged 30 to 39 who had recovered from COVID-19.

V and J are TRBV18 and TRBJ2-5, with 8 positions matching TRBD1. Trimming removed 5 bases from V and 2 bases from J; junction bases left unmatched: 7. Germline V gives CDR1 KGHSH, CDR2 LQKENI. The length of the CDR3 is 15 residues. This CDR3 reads CASSAGTGGQETQYF. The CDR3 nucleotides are TGTGCCAGCTCAGCTGGGACAGGAGGGCAAGAGACCCAGTACTTC.

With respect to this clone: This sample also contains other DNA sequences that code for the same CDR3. CDR3 loop: CASSPSGGYYEQYF. In DNA, the CDR3 is TGTGCCAGCAGCCCCAGCGGGGGTTACTACGAGCAGTACTTC. The rearrangement links TRBV7-2 to TRBJ2-7, with TRBD2 identical over 8 bases. V was pared by 5 bases and J by 3 bases, with 6 bases of the junction left unmatched. The CDR3 length is 14 residues. CDR1 SGHTA and CDR2 FQGNSA come from the germline V gene.

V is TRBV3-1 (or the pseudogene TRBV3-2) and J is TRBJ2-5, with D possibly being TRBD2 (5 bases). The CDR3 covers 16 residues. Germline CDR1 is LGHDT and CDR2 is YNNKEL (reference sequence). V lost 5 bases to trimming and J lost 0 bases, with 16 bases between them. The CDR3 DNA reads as TGTGCCAGCAGCACCCGCGGGTCCGAGTACCAAGAGACCCAGTACTTC. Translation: CASSTRGSEYQETQYF.

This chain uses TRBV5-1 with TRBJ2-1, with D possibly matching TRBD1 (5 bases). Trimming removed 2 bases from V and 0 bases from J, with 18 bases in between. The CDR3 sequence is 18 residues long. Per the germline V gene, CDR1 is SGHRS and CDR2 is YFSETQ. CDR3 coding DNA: TGCGCCAGCAGCTTTCAGGGTTTGATGAGAAGCTCCTACAATGAGCAGTTCTTC. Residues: CASSFQGLMRSSYNEQFF. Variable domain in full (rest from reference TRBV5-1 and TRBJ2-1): KAGVTQTPRYLIKTRGQQVTLSCSPISGHRSVSWYQQTPGQGLQFLFEYFSETQRNKGNFPGRFSGRQFSNSRSEMNVSTLELGDSALYLCASSFQGLMRSSYNEQFFGPGTRLTVL.

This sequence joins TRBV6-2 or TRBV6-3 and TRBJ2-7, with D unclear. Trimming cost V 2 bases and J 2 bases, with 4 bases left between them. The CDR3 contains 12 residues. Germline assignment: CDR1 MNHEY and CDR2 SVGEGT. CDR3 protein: CASSYTAYEQYF. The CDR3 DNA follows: TGTGCCAGCAGTTACACAGCCTACGAGCAGTACTTC.

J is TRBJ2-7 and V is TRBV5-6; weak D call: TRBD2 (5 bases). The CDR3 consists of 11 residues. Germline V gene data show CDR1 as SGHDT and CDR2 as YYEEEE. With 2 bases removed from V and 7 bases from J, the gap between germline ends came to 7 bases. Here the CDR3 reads CASSFRREQYF. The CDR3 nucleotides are TGTGCCAGCAGCTTCCGGAGGGAGCAGTACTTC.

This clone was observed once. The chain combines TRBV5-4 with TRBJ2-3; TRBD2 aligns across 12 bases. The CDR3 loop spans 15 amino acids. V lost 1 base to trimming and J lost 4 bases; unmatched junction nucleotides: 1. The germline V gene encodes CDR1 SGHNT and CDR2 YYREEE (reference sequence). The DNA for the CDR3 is TGTGCCAGCAGCTTGACTAGCGGGGGGTCAGATACGCAGTATTTT. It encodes CASSLTSGGSDTQYF.

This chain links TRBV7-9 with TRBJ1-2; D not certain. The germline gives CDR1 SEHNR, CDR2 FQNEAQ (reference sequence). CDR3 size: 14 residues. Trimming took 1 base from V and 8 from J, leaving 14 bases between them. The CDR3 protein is CASSLVVEPSGYTF. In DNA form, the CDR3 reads TGTGCCAGCAGCTTAGTAGTAGAGCCAAGCGGCTACACCTTC.

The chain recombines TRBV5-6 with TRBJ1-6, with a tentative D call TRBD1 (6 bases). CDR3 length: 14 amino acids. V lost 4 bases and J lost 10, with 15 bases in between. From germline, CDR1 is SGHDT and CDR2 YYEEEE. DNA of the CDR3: TGTGCCAGCAGCCATCAGGGGAGCCAGTCACCCCTCCACTTT. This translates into CASSHQGSQSPLHF. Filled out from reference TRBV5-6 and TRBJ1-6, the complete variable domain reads DAGVTQSPTHLIKTRGQQVTLRCSPKSGHDTVSWYQQALGQGPQFIFQYYEEEERQRGNFPDRFSGHQFPNYSSELNVNALLLGDSALYLCASSHQGSQSPLHFGNGTRLTVT.

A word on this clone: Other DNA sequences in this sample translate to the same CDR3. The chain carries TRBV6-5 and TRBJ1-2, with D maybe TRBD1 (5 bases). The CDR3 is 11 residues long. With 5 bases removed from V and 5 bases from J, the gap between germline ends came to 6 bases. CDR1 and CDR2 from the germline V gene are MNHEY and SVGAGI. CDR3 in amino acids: CASSPGYGYTF. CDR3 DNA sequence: TGTGCCAGCAGTCCAGGGTATGGCTACACCTTC.

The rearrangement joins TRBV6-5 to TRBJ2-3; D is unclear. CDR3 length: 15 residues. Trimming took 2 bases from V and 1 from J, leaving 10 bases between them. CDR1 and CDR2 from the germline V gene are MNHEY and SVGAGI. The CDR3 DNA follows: TGTGCCAGCAGTTACCCGGAGCAAGGCACAGATACGCAGTATTTT. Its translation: CASSYPEQGTDTQYF.

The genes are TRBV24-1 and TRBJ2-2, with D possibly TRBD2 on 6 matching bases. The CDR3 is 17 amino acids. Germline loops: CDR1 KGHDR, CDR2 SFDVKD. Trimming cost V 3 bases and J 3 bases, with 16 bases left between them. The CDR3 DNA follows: TGTGCCACCAGTGATCCTCCGGGGCCGGGGGACACCGGGGAGCTGTTTTTT. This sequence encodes CATSDPPGPGDTGELFF.

The CDR3 here is CASSLATGTDGEQYF. The CDR3 DNA is TGCGCCAGCAGCTTAGCTACAGGGACGGACGGCGAGCAGTACTTC. The chain recombines TRBV4-1 with TRBJ2-7, with D possibly matching TRBD1 (6 bases). The CDR3 spans 15 residues. Deletions cut 5 bases from V and 6 bases from J, with 20 bases between. Germline values: CDR1 MGHRA, CDR2 YSYEKL.

CDR3 nucleotide sequence: TGTGCCAGCAGCCCTCTGTGGGTAGGGGGGGGGCACAATGAGCAGTTCTTC. The encoded protein is CASSPLWVGGGHNEQFF. V usage is TRBV5-6 and J usage is TRBJ2-1; maybe TRBD2 (7 bases). Germline V gives CDR1 SGHDT, CDR2 YYEEEE. Trimming pared 4 bases from V and 5 bases from J, leaving 22 bases between. The length of the CDR3 is 17 residues.

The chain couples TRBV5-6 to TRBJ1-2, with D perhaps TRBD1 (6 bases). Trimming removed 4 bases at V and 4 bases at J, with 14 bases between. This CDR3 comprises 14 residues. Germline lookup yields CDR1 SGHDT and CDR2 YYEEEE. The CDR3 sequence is CASSPGRDIYGYTF. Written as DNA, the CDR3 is TGTGCCAGCAGCCCAGGAAGGGACATCTATGGCTACACCTTC. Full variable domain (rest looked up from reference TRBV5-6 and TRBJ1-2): DAGVTQSPTHLIKTRGQQVTLRCSPKSGHDTVSWYQQALGQGPQFIFQYYEEEERQRGNFPDRFSGHQFPNYSSELNVNALLLGDSALYLCASSPGRDIYGYTFGSGTRLTVV.

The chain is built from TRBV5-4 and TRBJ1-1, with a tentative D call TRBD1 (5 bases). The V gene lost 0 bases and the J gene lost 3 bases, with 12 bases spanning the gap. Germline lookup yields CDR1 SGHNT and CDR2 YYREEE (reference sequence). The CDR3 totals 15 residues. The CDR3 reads CASSLDPLTDTEAFF. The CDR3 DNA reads TGTGCCAGCAGCTTGGATCCCCTGACAGACACTGAAGCTTTCTTT.

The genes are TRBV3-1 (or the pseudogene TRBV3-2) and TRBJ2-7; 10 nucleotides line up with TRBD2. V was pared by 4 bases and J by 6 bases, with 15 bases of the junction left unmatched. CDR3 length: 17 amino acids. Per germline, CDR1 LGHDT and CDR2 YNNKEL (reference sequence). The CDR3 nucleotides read TGTGCCAGCAGCCCCCATGGGTTTCGAGCGGGGGGGCGCGAGCAGTACTTC. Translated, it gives CASSPHGFRAGGREQYF.

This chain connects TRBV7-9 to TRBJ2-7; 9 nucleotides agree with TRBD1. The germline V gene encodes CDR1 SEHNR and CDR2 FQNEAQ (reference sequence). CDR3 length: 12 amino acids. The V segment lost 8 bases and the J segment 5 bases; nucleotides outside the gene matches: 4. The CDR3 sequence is CASGGQGNEQYF. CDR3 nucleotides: TGTGCCAGCGGCGGACAGGGGAACGAGCAGTACTTC. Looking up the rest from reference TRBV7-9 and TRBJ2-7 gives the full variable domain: DTGVSQNPRHKITKRGQNVTFRCDPISEHNRLYWYRQTLGQGPEFLTYFQNEAQLEKSRLLSDRFSAERPKGSFSTLEIQRTEQGDSAMYLCASGGQGNEQYFGPGTRLTVT.

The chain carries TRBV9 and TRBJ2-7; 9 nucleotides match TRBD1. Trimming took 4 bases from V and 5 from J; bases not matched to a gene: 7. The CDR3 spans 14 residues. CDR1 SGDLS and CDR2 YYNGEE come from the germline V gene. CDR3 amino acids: CASSLQGAIDEQYF. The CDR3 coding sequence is TGTGCCAGCAGCCTACAGGGGGCTATCGACGAGCAGTACTTC.

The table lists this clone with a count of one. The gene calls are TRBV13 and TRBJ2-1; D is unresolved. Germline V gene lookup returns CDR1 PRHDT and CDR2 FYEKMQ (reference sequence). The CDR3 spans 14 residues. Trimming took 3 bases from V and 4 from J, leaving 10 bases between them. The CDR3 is CASSLRGPYNEQFF. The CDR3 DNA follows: TGTGCCAGCAGCTTGCGCGGCCCATACAATGAGCAGTTCTTC.

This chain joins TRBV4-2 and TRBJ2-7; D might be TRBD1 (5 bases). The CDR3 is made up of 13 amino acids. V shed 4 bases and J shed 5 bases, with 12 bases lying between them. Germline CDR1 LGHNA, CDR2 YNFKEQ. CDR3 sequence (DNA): TGTGCCAGCAGCCCCCCCGGACACGACGAGCAGTACTTC. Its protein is CASSPPGHDEQYF.

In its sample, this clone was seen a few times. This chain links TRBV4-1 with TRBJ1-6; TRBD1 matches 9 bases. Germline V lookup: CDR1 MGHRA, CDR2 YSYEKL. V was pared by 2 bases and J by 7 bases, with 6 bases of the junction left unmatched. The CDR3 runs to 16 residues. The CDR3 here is CASSQPGTGSNSPLHF. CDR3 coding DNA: TGCGCCAGCAGCCAACCCGGGACAGGGTCCAATTCACCCCTCCACTTT.

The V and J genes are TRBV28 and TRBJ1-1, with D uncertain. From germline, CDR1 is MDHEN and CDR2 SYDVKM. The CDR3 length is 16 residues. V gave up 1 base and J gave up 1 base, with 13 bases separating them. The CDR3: CASSLLVEDGNTEAFF. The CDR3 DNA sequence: TGTGCCAGCAGTTTATTAGTGGAGGATGGGAACACTGAAGCTTTCTTT.

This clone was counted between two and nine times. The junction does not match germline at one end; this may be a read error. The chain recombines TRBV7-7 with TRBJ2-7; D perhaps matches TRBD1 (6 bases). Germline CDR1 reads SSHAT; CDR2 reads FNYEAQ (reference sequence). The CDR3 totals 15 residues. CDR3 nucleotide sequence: TGTGCTAGCAGTCAAGACAGGATAATCTCCTACGAGCAGTACTTC. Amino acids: CASSQDRIISYEQYF.

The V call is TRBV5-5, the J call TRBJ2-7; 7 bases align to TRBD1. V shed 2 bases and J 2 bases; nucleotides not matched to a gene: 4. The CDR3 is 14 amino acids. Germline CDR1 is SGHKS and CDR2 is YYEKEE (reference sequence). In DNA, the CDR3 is TGTGCCAGCAGCTTTATGCAGGGGGCCTACGAGCAGTACTTC. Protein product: CASSFMQGAYEQYF.

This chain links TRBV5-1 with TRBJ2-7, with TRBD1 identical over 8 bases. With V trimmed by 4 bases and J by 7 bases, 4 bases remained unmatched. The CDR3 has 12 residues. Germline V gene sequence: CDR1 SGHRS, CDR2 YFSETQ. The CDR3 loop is CASSPTGVEQYF. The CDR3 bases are TGCGCCAGCAGCCCGACAGGGGTAGAGCAGTACTTC.

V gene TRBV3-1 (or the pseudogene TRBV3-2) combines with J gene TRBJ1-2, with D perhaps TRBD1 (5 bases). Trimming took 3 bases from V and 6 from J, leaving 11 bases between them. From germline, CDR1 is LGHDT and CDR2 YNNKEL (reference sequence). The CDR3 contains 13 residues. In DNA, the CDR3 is TGTGCCAGCAGCCACAGGGATGGAAATGGCTACACCTTC. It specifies CASSHRDGNGYTF.

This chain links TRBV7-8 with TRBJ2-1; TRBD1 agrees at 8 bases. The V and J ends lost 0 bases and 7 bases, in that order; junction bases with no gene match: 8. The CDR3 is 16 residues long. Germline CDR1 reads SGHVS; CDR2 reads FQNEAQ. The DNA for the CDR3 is TGTGCCAGCAGCTTAGCGCTAAGACAGGGGAGTAATGAGCAGTTCTTC. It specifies CASSLALRQGSNEQFF. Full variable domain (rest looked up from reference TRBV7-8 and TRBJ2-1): GAGVSQSPRYKVAKRGQDVALRCDPISGHVSLFWYQQALGQGPEFLTYFQNEAQLDKSGLPSDRFFAERPEGSVSTLKIQRTQQEDSAVYLCASSLALRQGSNEQFFGPGTRLTVL.

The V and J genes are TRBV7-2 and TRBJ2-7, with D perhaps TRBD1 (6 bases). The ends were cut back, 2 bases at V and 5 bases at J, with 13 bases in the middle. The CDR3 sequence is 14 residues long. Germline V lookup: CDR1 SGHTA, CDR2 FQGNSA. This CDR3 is CASSLIAGANEQYF. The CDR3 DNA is TGTGCCAGCAGCTTAATTGCAGGGGCTAACGAGCAGTACTTC.

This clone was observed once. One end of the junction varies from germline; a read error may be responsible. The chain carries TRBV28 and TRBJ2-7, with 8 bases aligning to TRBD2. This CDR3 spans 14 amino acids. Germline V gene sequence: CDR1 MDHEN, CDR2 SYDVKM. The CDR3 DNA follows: TGTGCCAGCAGCCCCCCACGGGAGGGGGGGAGCATGGACTTC. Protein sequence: CASSPPREGGSMDF.

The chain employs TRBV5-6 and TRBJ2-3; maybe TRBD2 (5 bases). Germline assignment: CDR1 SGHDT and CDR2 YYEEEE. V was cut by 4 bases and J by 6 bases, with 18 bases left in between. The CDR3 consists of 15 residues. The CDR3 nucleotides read TGTGCCAGCAGCCCCGTTCCGGGGAGCTGGGATACGCAGTATTTT. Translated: CASSPVPGSWDTQYF.